The present T cell receptor beta chain was sequenced within a study of Ad26.COV2.S vaccination and SARS-CoV-2 variants. On the study more broadly: Donor was in the COV1001 Ad26.COV2.S trial arm. Once, or twice with 56 days between doses, Ad26.COV2.S was given intramuscularly.

Treatment of the sample: 15 to 20 received Ad26.COV2.S at low or high dose, single or two shots; roughly five received placebo; per-sample allocation not given. All samples were drawn on day 63, counting from the first vaccine or placebo injection. Clones were sequenced by immunoSEQ multiplex PCR, and TCRdb holds only the in-frame ones, with some missing. Among about 480,000 clones, 70% to 90% were seen once, and the ten largest hold 9.5% to 15%. The V end lost 4 bases, the J end lost 3 bases, and 16 bases lay between the germline ends. This CDR3 contains 15 residues. The germline gives CDR1 MNHEY, CDR2 SMNVEV (reference sequence).

The sample in question was peripheral blood, obtained in a trial of Ad26.COV2.S vaccine versus placebo. The sequence came from a person aged 18 to 59 who received the Ad26.COV2.S COVID-19 vaccine or a placebo. The rearrangement links TRBV27 to TRBJ2-7; a weak D match, TRBD1 (5 bases). For the CDR3, the DNA is TGTGCCAGCAGTTCCGGACAAAGGGTTGTCTACGAGCAGTACTTC. Residues: CASSSGQRVVYEQYF.